Each of the 21 T cell receptor beta chains below was sequenced from the same sample in a study of control samples from healthy donors and cancer patients. Sequencing was performed with immunoSEQ multiplex PCR; in TCRdb, only in-frame clones are kept and a portion is missing. The data show tens of thousands of clones, roughly 89% seen once. Specimen: PBMCs. Receptor source: a woman in her sixties or seventies with head and neck cancer.

The V call is TRBV30, the J call TRBJ1-6; D gene uncertain. V lost 3 bases to trimming and J lost 9 bases, with 9 bases between them. Germline V gene lookup returns CDR1 GTSNPN and CDR2 SVGIG (reference sequence). This CDR3 contains 12 residues. In DNA, the CDR3 is TGTGCCTGGAGGGACCCGAGTTCACCCCTCCACTTT. Translation gives CAWRDPSSPLHF. Full variable domain (rest looked up from reference TRBV30 and TRBJ1-6): SQTIHQWPATLVQPVGSPLSLECTVEGTSNPNLYWYRQAAGRGLQLLFYSVGIGQISSEVPQNLSASRPQDRQFILSSKKLLLSDSGFYLCAWRDPSSPLHFGNGTRLTVT.

V gene TRBV4-1 combines with J gene TRBJ1-1; weak D call: TRBD1 (5 bases). Trimming left V 2 bases short and J 2 bases short, with 12 bases between. The CDR3 runs 15 residues. CDR1 and CDR2 from the germline V gene are MGHRA and YSYEKL. The CDR3 here is CASSQISGPNTEAFF. In nucleotides, the CDR3 is TGCGCCAGCAGCCAAATCTCAGGGCCAAACACTGAAGCTTTCTTT.

The count of this clone is one. The chain couples TRBV9 to TRBJ1-2; no clear D. The CDR3 has 17 amino acids. Trimming removed 4 bases from V and 8 bases from J, with 27 bases in between. Looked up from germline, CDR1 is SGDLS and CDR2 is YYNGEE. The CDR3 DNA sequence: TGTGCCAGCAGCCCGAAGTCGAACAGTTACCGACTCGGGGGCTACACCTTC. As protein: CASSPKSNSYRLGGYTF.

The J gene is TRBJ2-3, the V gene TRBV10-2, with 8 bases fitting TRBD2. Trimming at V came to 6 bases and at J to 4 bases, leaving 6 bases not matched to a gene. Per the germline V gene, CDR1 is WSHSY and CDR2 is SAAADI. The CDR3 is 14 amino acids. This CDR3 is CASRNGRVADTQYF. CDR3 bases: TGCGCCAGCAGAAACGGGAGGGTGGCAGATACGCAGTATTTT.

The rearrangement joins TRBV9 to TRBJ1-5; TRBD1 aligns across 10 bases. Trimming cost V 2 bases and J 2 bases; bases outside gene matches: 1. CDR1 and CDR2 from the germline V gene are SGDLS and YYNGEE. This CDR3 has 15 amino acids. CDR3 amino acids: CASSVGTGGNQPQHF. CDR3 sequence (DNA): TGTGCCAGCAGCGTCGGGACAGGGGGCAATCAGCCCCAGCATTTT.

This chain links TRBV11-2 with TRBJ1-1; TRBD1 might be the D (5 bases). The V and J ends lost 1 base and 3 bases respectively, with 9 bases between them. Germline values: CDR1 SGHAT, CDR2 FQNNGV. CDR3 length equals 14 residues. The chain's CDR3 is CASSLGGADTEAFF. As DNA, the CDR3 is TGTGCCAGCAGCTTAGGAGGGGCGGACACTGAAGCTTTCTTT.

The chain has TRBV9 and TRBJ2-1; TRBD2 is a possible D gene (5 bases). Germline loops: CDR1 SGDLS, CDR2 YYNGEE. The CDR3 has 13 amino acids. V gave up 4 bases and J gave up 11 bases, with 16 bases separating them. The CDR3 loop reads CASSPHGVAKQFF. The CDR3 coding sequence is TGTGCCAGCAGCCCACACGGGGTGGCTAAGCAGTTCTTC. Together with reference TRBV9 and TRBJ2-1, the CDR3 gives the full variable domain: DSGVTQTPKHLITATGQRVTLRCSPRSGDLSVYWYQQSLDQGLQFLIQYYNGEERAKGNILERFSAQQFPDLHSELNLSSLELGDSALYFCASSPHGVAKQFFGPGTRLTVL.

This chain uses TRBV5-6 with TRBJ2-7; D uncertain. Trimming stripped 0 bases from V and 3 bases from J, with 4 bases between. This CDR3 is built from 12 residues. The germline CDR1 and CDR2 sequences are SGHDT and YYEEEE. The CDR3 region is CASSLESYEQYF. Here the CDR3 DNA reads TGTGCCAGCAGCTTGGAAAGCTACGAGCAGTACTTC.

This rearrangement joins TRBV5-1 to TRBJ2-2; possible D gene TRBD2, 6 bases. Germline CDR1 SGHRS, CDR2 YFSETQ. Trimming took off 6 bases at V and 7 bases at J, with 19 bases between the two ends. The CDR3 length is 15 residues. DNA for the CDR3: TGCGCCAGCAAGGACGGGAGATATGAAGGCGGGGAGCTGTTTTTT. Amino acid sequence: CASKDGRYEGGELFF.

The rearrangement uses TRBV18 and TRBJ2-7; no clear D gene. The germline V gene has CDR1 KGHSH and CDR2 LQKENI. V was clipped by 0 bases and J by 6 bases, with 6 bases between them. This CDR3 comprises 12 residues. The CDR3 here is CASSPPFSEQYF. DNA for the CDR3: TGTGCCAGCTCACCACCGTTTTCCGAGCAGTACTTC.

The V gene is TRBV5-1, the J gene TRBJ1-1; the D is unclear. From germline, CDR1 is SGHRS and CDR2 YFSETQ. V shed 2 bases and J shed 4 bases, with 18 bases lying between them. The CDR3 is 16 residues long. Written as DNA, the CDR3 is TGCGCCAGCAGCTTATACCTTATAGAGGGATTCACTGAAGCTTTCTTT. This gives the protein CASSLYLIEGFTEAFF.

This chain links TRBV28 with TRBJ1-5; D not certain. The V gene's germline CDR1 is MDHEN and CDR2 SYDVKM. V lost 5 bases and J lost 7, with 9 bases in between. The CDR3 runs 12 residues. The CDR3 protein is CASSSIRQPQHF. The CDR3 bases are TGTGCCAGCAGTAGTATCAGGCAGCCCCAGCATTTT.

The rearrangement links TRBV5-4 to TRBJ2-1; 7 bases agree with TRBD1. The V gene's germline CDR1 is SGHNT and CDR2 YYREEE (reference sequence). This CDR3 spans 16 amino acids. Losses at the gene ends were 4 bases for V and 3 bases for J; bases not matched to a gene: 10. The CDR3 nucleotides are TGTGCCAGCAGCAATTATACAGGGGCGGTCTACAATGAGCAGTTCTTC. Translation gives CASSNYTGAVYNEQFF.

This chain links TRBV4-2 with TRBJ2-2; 8 nucleotides line up with TRBD1. The CDR3 runs 16 residues. CDR1 is LGHNA and CDR2 is YNFKEQ in the germline V gene. The trim removed 4 bases at V and 3 bases at J, leaving 7 bases unmatched. CDR3 DNA sequence: TGTGCCAGCAGCCTTTCGGACAGGGTGGACACCGGGGAGCTGTTTTTT. Residues: CASSLSDRVDTGELFF.

The rearrangement joins TRBV6-2 or TRBV6-3 to TRBJ1-5; D is unclear. This CDR3 region has 15 residues. Per the germline V gene, CDR1 is MNHEY and CDR2 is SVGEGT. The V gene lost 0 bases and the J gene lost 7 bases, with 13 bases spanning the gap. CDR3 nucleotides: TGTGCCAGCAGTTACTCGATGTCCGGCGTGCAGCCCCAGCATTTT. The encoded protein is CASSYSMSGVQPQHF.

V is TRBV18 and J is TRBJ1-2; D not certain. Trimming cost V 0 bases and J 5 bases, with 10 bases left between them. CDR3 length: 14 amino acids. Germline V CDR1 and CDR2: KGHSH, LQKENI. The CDR3 reads CASSPPASLYGYTF. The CDR3, as DNA: TGTGCCAGCTCACCACCGGCCTCGCTTTATGGCTACACCTTC. The full variable domain, rest sourced from reference TRBV18 and TRBJ1-2, is NAGVMQNPRHLVRRRGQEARLRCSPMKGHSHVYWYRQLPEEGLKFMVYLQKENIIDESGMPKERFSAEFPKEGPSILRIQQVVRGDSAAYFCASSPPASLYGYTFGSGTRLTVV.

The chain uses TRBV6-5 and TRBJ2-2; no clear D gene. Trimming left V 11 bases short and J 1 base short, with 11 bases between. The CDR3 totals 13 residues. CDR1 MNHEY and CDR2 SVGAGI come from the germline V gene. The CDR3 protein is CASTPRNTGELFF. In DNA form, the CDR3 reads TGTGCCTCCACCCCCAGGAACACCGGGGAGCTGTTTTTT.

V and J are TRBV5-1 and TRBJ2-5; D possibly uses TRBD1 or TRBD2 (5 bases each). V was cut by 4 bases and J by 5 bases, with 24 bases left in between. The CDR3 is 17 residues long. Germline-derived CDR1 and CDR2 are SGHRS and YFSETQ. The DNA for the CDR3 is TGCGCCAGCAGCAAAACAAAGACCCTGGGGGTTGTCGAGACCCAGTACTTC. The encoded protein is CASSKTKTLGVVETQYF.

The V and J genes are TRBV6-6 and TRBJ2-3; D possibly corresponds to TRBD2 (6 bases). Trimming left V 7 bases short and J 3 bases short, with 14 bases between. This CDR3 is built from 14 residues. The germline gives CDR1 MNHNY, CDR2 SVGAGI (reference sequence). CDR3 amino acids: CASTWGGNTDTQYF. DNA for the CDR3: TGTGCCAGCACGTGGGGCGGGAATACAGATACGCAGTATTTT.

The chain employs TRBV11-2 and TRBJ1-1, with a possible D match to TRBD1 (5 bases). The V gene lost 3 bases and the J gene lost 5 bases, with 13 bases spanning the gap. The germline V gene encodes CDR1 SGHAT and CDR2 FQNNGV. The CDR3 extends over 14 amino acids. CDR3 DNA: TGTGCCAGCAGCTTTAGGGGATCGGGTACTGAAGCTTTCTTT. It codes for CASSFRGSGTEAFF.

The V call is TRBV30, the J call TRBJ1-2, with no clear D. The length of the CDR3 is 13 residues. In germline, CDR1 is GTSNPN, CDR2 SVGIG (reference sequence). V lost 0 bases, J lost 4 bases, and 9 bases lay in between. Here the CDR3 reads CAWSVAAGYGYTF. CDR3 DNA sequence: TGTGCCTGGAGTGTGGCGGCCGGCTATGGCTACACCTTC.